Below, 2 T cell receptor beta chains from the same sample are listed, as sequenced in a study of cytomegalovirus exposure and HLA in healthy donors. Researchers ran the PCR with 60 Vbeta and 13 Jbeta primers. Profiled with immunoSEQ multiplex PCR; TCRdb holds only in-frame clones, not every one. The data hold just over 200,000 clones, with approximately 78% observed a single time. The source material was PBMCs. Receptors were obtained from a woman in her thirties or forties in good health and CMV-seronegative.

The chain links TRBV19 to TRBJ2-1; 7 nucleotides match TRBD1. This CDR3 region has 15 residues. V lost 6 bases to trimming and J lost 2 bases; unmatched junction nucleotides: 7. Germline loops: CDR1 LNHDA, CDR2 SQIVND (reference sequence). The CDR3 sequence is CASSPDRLTYNEQFF. The CDR3 DNA reads TGTGCCAGTAGCCCGGACAGGTTGACCTACAATGAGCAGTTCTTC.

This clone has only one observation. The chain is built from TRBV6-5 and TRBJ2-7; 10 bases match TRBD1. The V and J ends lost 6 bases and 2 bases, in that order; junction bases with no gene match: 7. The germline CDR1 and CDR2 sequences are MNHEY and SVGAGI. The CDR3 length is 15 residues. CDR3 nucleotide sequence: TGTGCCAGCAGGGCTCGGGACAGGGGTCCCTACGAGCAGTACTTC. It specifies CASRARDRGPYEQYF.